This T cell receptor beta chain was recovered during a study of T cell repertoires in cytomegalovirus infection. Study-level background: Well-studied HLA-B-restricted epitopes and recently identified HLA-C-restricted epitopes of CMV were both used in the study. In public TCR beta signatures, there were indications of both CMV infection and matching HLA type.

Germline CDR1 SGHVT, CDR2 SQSDAQ. CDR3 length: 15 residues. Losses at the gene ends were 5 bases for V and 3 bases for J; bases not matched to a gene: 6. TCRdb redid the calling of the reads with MiXCR, one entry per CDR3 protein. The table lists 800,000 to 950,000 distinct CDR3 sequences, roughly 33% of them singletons, with roughly 12% in the top ten. Findings and caveats of the study: CMV-specific HLA-C-restricted TCR beta clonotypes dominated the ex vivo response. Adding up the frequency of public TCR beta families identified people who carried CMV plus the relevant HLA.

Points on this clonotype: Its target is not known.

This TCR came from a human donor in good health (CMV status not recorded). Some clones in this sample may be carry-over from other donors' samples. The V and J genes are TRBV7-4 and TRBJ2-2; 7 nucleotides line up with TRBD2. The sample here was cultured CD8+ T cells from PBMCs, taken from culture after CMV antigen stimulation. The CDR3 spells CASSGVGGDTGELFF. The CDR3 DNA reads as TGTGCCAGCAGCGGTGTTGGGGGGGACACCGGGGAGCTGTTTTTT.